These T cell receptor beta chains were read from a single sample in a study of memory CD4+ T cells and cytomegalovirus serostatus. Clones were read by immunoSEQ multiplex PCR, and TCRdb kept only the in-frame ones, dropping some. The table has tens of thousands of clones, around 82% seen once. What was sequenced was memory CD4+ T cells from blood. Receptors were obtained from an adult in good health and CMV-seronegative. CDR3s include the opening cysteine and the closing phenylalanine or tryptophan. D genes are given only for firm matches. Size tells how often a clone was seen (once, few, many) or the class of an expanded clone, and some rows leave it out.

TGTGCCAGCAGTTACCTCATAGGGATGTTTTTT | CASSYLIGMFF | TRBV6-5 | NA | NA | TRBJ2-2
TGCGCCAGCAGCTCGGGGGGACTCCCATCCACAGATACGCAGTATTTT | CASSSGGLPSTDTQYF | TRBV5-1 | NA | TRBD2 | TRBJ2-3
TGTGCCAGCAGTTACGGACTGACCGGCTACGAGCAGTACTTC | CASSYGLTGYEQYF | TRBV5-6 | NA | NA | TRBJ2-7
TGTGCCAGCAGGGACAGTTTCTCGTATCAGCCCCAGCATTTT | CASRDSFSYQPQHF | TRBV27 | once | NA | TRBJ1-5
TGTGCCAGCAGCCCACCGGGACTAGCGGGGGGCCGGGGGATTAATGAGCAGTTCTTC | CASSPPGLAGGRGINEQFF | TRBV7-2 | few | TRBD2 | TRBJ2-1
TGTGCCAGCAGCGACGACAGAGCTTATGGCTACACCTTC | CASSDDRAYGYTF | TRBV7-6 | NA | NA | TRBJ1-2
TGTGCCAGCAGCCCCCTTTCAGGGTTAGGGCAGCCCCAGCATTTT | CASSPLSGLGQPQHF | TRBV11-2 | NA | NA | TRBJ1-5
TGTGCCTGTCGGACAGGGGATCAGCCCCAGCATTTT | CACRTGDQPQHF | TRBV30 | NA | TRBD1 | TRBJ1-5
TGTGCCAGCAGCGCATCCGGGACAGGGATCGGCGAGACCCAGTACTTC | CASSASGTGIGETQYF | TRBV5-4 | NA | TRBD1 | TRBJ2-5
TGTGCCAGCACCCAAGGGGTACAGGGGGAAAACATTCAGTACTTC | CASTQGVQGENIQYF | TRBV4-2 | once | TRBD1 | TRBJ2-4
TGTGCCAGCAGTAGGACGACAGGGGCCTACGAGCAGTACTTC | CASSRTTGAYEQYF | TRBV6-5 | NA | TRBD1 | TRBJ2-7
TGTGCCAGCAGCTCGGAACGATGGCAGTTCACAGATACGCAGTATTTT | CASSSERWQFTDTQYF | TRBV5-6 | NA | NA | TRBJ2-3
TGTGCCAGCAGTTCATTACACTTTAGCAATCAGCCCCAGCATTTT | CASSSLHFSNQPQHF | TRBV28 | NA | NA | TRBJ1-5
TGTGCCAGTAGTACCCCGGGGGTAATGAACACTGAAGCTTTCTTT | CASSTPGVMNTEAFF | TRBV19 | NA | NA | TRBJ1-1
TGTGCCAGCAGTCAGGACCTTGGATATGGCTACACCTTC | CASSQDLGYGYTF | TRBV6-5 | NA | NA | TRBJ1-2
TGCGCCAGCAGCCCTACCGGACTAGCGGAAGAGACCCAGTACTTC | CASSPTGLAEETQYF | TRBV5-1 | NA | TRBD2 | TRBJ2-5